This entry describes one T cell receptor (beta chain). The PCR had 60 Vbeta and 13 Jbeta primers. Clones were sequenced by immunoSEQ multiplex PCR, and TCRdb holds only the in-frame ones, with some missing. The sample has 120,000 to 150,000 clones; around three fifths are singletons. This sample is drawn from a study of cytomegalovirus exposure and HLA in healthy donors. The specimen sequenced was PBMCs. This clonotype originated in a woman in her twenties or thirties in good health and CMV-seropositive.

The CDR3 protein is CASKDRVDTGELFF. The CDR3 DNA is TGTGCCAGCAAGGACAGGGTGGACACCGGGGAGCTGTTTTTT. The V and J genes are TRBV6-4 and TRBJ2-2; 8 bases agree with TRBD1. CDR1 is MRHNA, CDR2 SNTAGT, per germline. This CDR3 is 14 amino acids long. Germline trimming cut 7 bases from V and 3 bases from J; bases unmatched to any gene: 4.